This TCR beta chain was sequenced in a study of T cell responses to AZD1222 COVID-19 vaccine. General observations from the study: With dominance at 160-218 and 743-854, vaccine-associated CD4 TCRs spanned spike. Donors in the cohort were predominantly white British and more often female, and clonal diversity was possibly underestimated.

As concerns this clone: Its antigen remains unknown.

Measured with immunoSEQ multiplex PCR; TCRdb has only the in-frame clones, and not every one. Here the sample spans some 150,000 clones, approximately 78% being singletons. The CDR3 sequence is 13 residues long. J was trimmed by 7 bases and V by 8 bases; bases with no gene match: 5. CDR1 and CDR2 (germline): MGHDK, SYGVNS. The sample was peripheral blood, taken on day 0 of MenACWY control vaccination. The rearrangement joins TRBV25-1 to TRBJ1-6; 7 bases map to TRBD1. The source is an adult in good health. The CDR3 bases are TGTGCCAGCGGCAGGGGGTTCAATTCACCCCTCCACTTT. Protein product: CASGRGFNSPLHF.